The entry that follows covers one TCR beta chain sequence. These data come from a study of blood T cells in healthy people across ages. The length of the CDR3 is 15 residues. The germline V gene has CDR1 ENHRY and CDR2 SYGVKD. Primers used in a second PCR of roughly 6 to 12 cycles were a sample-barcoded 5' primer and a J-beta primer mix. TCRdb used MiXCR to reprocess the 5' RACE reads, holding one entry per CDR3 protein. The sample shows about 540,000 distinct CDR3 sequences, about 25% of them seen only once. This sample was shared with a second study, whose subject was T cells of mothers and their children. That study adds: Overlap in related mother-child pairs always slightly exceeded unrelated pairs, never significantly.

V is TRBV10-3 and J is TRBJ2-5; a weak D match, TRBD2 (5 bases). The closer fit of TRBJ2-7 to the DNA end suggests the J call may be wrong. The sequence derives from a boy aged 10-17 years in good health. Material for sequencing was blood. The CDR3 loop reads CAISDEAESSYEQYF. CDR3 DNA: TGTGCCATCAGTGATGAAGCGGAGAGCTCCTACGAGCAGTACTTC.